A single sample gave rise to the 28 T cell receptor beta chains below, sequenced in a study of response to subunit inactivated influenza vaccine. MiXCR, applied by TCRdb to the RT-PCR reads, yields one record per CDR3 protein. Among about 500,000 distinct CDR3 sequences listed, about 15% were seen once. The source material was CD4+ T cells sorted from PBMCs, sampled around 2 years after vaccination. The receptor set was obtained from a man between 50 and 70 years old who received an inactivated influenza vaccine.

This chain links TRBV6-1 with TRBJ1-5, with D unresolved. The CDR3 has 14 residues. CDR1 and CDR2 (germline): MNHNS, SASEGT. V was shortened by 8 bases and J by 2 bases, with 13 bases between the two germline ends. As DNA, the CDR3 is TGTGCCAGCTGCCCCATGGCCGGCAATCAGCCCCAGCATTTT. Translation: CASCPMAGNQPQHF.

This clonotype was observed a handful of times. The rearrangement links TRBV5-5 to TRBJ2-3, with D possibly matching TRBD2 (5 bases). V lost 0 bases to trimming and J lost 5 bases, with 16 bases between them. The germline gives CDR1 SGHKS, CDR2 YYEKEE (reference sequence). CDR3 length equals 16 residues. The CDR3 nucleotides read TGTGCCAGCAGCTTGGCCGGCGGGTCCCTTGGAGATACGCAGTATTTT. This translates into CASSLAGGSLGDTQYF.

There are a few counts of this clonotype. V is TRBV3-1 and J is TRBJ2-5; no clear D gene. There are 13 residues in the CDR3. Trimming cost V 1 base and J 5 bases, with 8 bases left between them. Germline CDR1 and CDR2: LGHDT and YNNKEL (reference sequence). The CDR3 is CASSQVALETQYF. The CDR3 nucleotides read TGTGCCAGCAGCCAAGTTGCGCTGGAGACCCAGTACTTC.

This chain uses TRBV29-1 with TRBJ2-3; the match to TRBD2 covers 10 bases. The CDR3 sequence is 17 residues long. Germline CDR1 and CDR2: SQVTM and ANQGSEA. V lost 3 bases and J lost 6; bases outside the gene matches: 15. The CDR3 DNA reads as TGCAGCGTTGAGAGCCCGACTAGCGGGCTCCGAATGGATACGCAGTATTTT. The encoded protein is CSVESPTSGLRMDTQYF.

This clonotype occurred a few times. The V and J genes are TRBV20-1 and TRBJ2-3; tentative D call: TRBD2 (5 bases). CDR1 and CDR2 from the germline V gene are DFQATT and SNEGSKA (reference sequence). The V end lost 3 bases, the J end lost 4 bases, and 8 bases lay between the germline ends. The CDR3 is 12 residues long. The CDR3 bases are TGCAGTGCTAGGTTCGGGGCAGATACGCAGTATTTT. Its translation: CSARFGADTQYF.

This chain joins TRBV9 and TRBJ2-2; the match to TRBD2 covers 8 bases. The germline gives CDR1 SGDLS, CDR2 YYNGEE. This CDR3 is built from 15 residues. V lost 3 bases, J lost 5 bases, and 6 bases stayed unmatched. The CDR3: CASSGSGRGTGELFF. For the CDR3, the DNA is TGTGCCAGCAGCGGGAGCGGGAGAGGGACCGGGGAGCTGTTTTTT.

The rearrangement links TRBV4-3 to TRBJ2-3; possible D gene TRBD1, 6 bases. CDR1 is LGHNA and CDR2 is YSLEER in the germline V gene. The CDR3 extends over 16 amino acids. Deletions cut 0 bases from V and 6 bases from J, with 16 bases between. The DNA of the CDR3 is TGCGCCAGCAGCCAAGACGCAACAGGGCTCAAGGATACGCAGTATTTT. Protein product: CASSQDATGLKDTQYF.

This chain links TRBV10-3 with TRBJ2-5; TRBD2 aligns across 8 bases. CDR1 ENHRY and CDR2 SYGVKD come from the germline V gene. Losses at the gene ends were 9 bases for V and 7 bases for J; bases not matched to a gene: 10. The CDR3 extends over 13 amino acids. Here the CDR3 reads CAIAEASGPTQYF. The DNA for the CDR3 is TGTGCCATAGCTGAGGCTAGCGGGCCGACCCAGTACTTC.

V gene TRBV5-1 combines with J gene TRBJ2-2, with D possibly TRBD2 on 5 matching bases. The CDR3 sequence is 17 residues long. V was clipped by 5 bases and J by 5 bases, with 22 bases between them. Germline values: CDR1 SGHRS, CDR2 YFSETQ. The CDR3 loop reads CASSEPLEGRWTGELFF. The DNA for the CDR3 is TGCGCCAGCAGTGAACCCCTCGAAGGGAGATGGACCGGGGAGCTGTTTTTT.

The table lists this clonotype with a few counts. The CDR3 is CASTDPTGRWRPQHF. The CDR3 nucleotides read TGTGCCAGCACCGACCCAACAGGACGATGGCGCCCCCAGCATTTT. The rearrangement uses TRBV6-2 or TRBV6-3 and TRBJ1-5; TRBD1 might be the D (5 bases). The CDR3 length is 15 residues. The V end was cut by 7 bases, the J end by 10 bases, with 23 bases between. The germline CDR1 and CDR2 sequences are MNHEY and SVGEGT.

This clonotype was seen only a few times. J is TRBJ2-2 and V is TRBV20-1; 12 positions match TRBD2. The CDR3 consists of 14 residues. V was clipped by 8 bases and J by 2 bases; unmatched bases: 3. Germline values: CDR1 DFQATT, CDR2 SNEGSKA (reference sequence). The DNA of the CDR3 is TGCAGTTCACTAGCGGGGGGCAACACCGGGGAGCTGTTTTTT. This encodes CSSLAGGNTGELFF.

The chain uses TRBV11-1 and TRBJ2-7; TRBD1 is a possible D gene (6 bases). This CDR3 contains 14 residues. CDR1 and CDR2 (germline): SGHAT, FQDESV (reference sequence). V was clipped by 5 bases and J by 3 bases, with 14 bases between them. The CDR3 loop reads CASSMRDIDYEQYF. The CDR3 DNA reads as TGTGCCAGCAGCATGAGGGACATAGACTACGAGCAGTACTTC.

The chain couples TRBV12-3 or TRBV12-4 to TRBJ2-3; 13 bases agree with TRBD2. Trimming cost V 10 bases and J 4 bases; bases outside gene matches: 5. The CDR3 extends over 14 amino acids. This CDR3 is CAMGLAGSPDTQYF. CDR3 nucleotide sequence: TGTGCCATGGGACTAGCGGGATCTCCAGATACGCAGTATTTT.

This clonotype occurred a few times. The chain couples TRBV27 to TRBJ2-2; D perhaps matches TRBD2 (7 bases). Germline V CDR1 and CDR2: MNHEY, SMNVEV (reference sequence). Trimming cost V 6 bases and J 1 base, with 12 bases left between them. This CDR3 spans 15 amino acids. CDR3 residues: CASRAGAVNTGELFF. Written as DNA, the CDR3 is TGTGCCAGCAGGGCGGGGGCTGTGAACACCGGGGAGCTGTTTTTT.

The chain recombines TRBV7-9 with TRBJ2-1, with TRBD1 matching over 8 bases. CDR1 is SEHNR and CDR2 is FQNEAQ in the germline V gene (reference sequence). The CDR3 has 16 residues. V lost 1 base, J lost 9 bases, and 11 bases stayed unmatched. CDR3 amino acids: CASSLGSRTGYGEQFF. CDR3 DNA: TGTGCCAGCAGCTTAGGGTCGAGGACAGGGTACGGTGAGCAGTTCTTC.

V is TRBV12-3 or TRBV12-4 and J is TRBJ2-7; D remains ambiguous. The CDR3 loop spans 12 amino acids. V was shortened by 2 bases and J by 4 bases, with 6 bases between the two germline ends. CDR3 DNA: TGTGCCAGCAGTTTAACACAGTACGAGCAGTACTTC. Protein sequence: CASSLTQYEQYF.

This clonotype was counted a few times. This chain joins TRBV28 and TRBJ2-2, with TRBD1 identical over 9 bases. V shed 2 bases and J 8 bases; nucleotides not matched to a gene: 6. This CDR3 comprises 15 residues. Per the germline V gene, CDR1 is MDHEN and CDR2 is SYDVKM. DNA of the CDR3: TGTGCCAGCAGTTTAGGGACAGGGTCCCAGGGGGAGCTGTTTTTT. Amino acids: CASSLGTGSQGELFF.

The chain links TRBV2 to TRBJ2-1; D is ambiguous. This CDR3 has 11 amino acids. With 2 bases removed from V and 9 bases from J, the gap between germline ends came to 5 bases. The germline V gene encodes CDR1 SNHLY and CDR2 FYNNEI. CDR3 in amino acids: CASSERPEQFF. The CDR3 DNA reads as TGTGCCAGCAGTGAAAGACCTGAGCAGTTCTTC.

This clonotype was found a few times. The chain is built from TRBV14 and TRBJ2-3; D remains ambiguous. CDR3 length: 12 amino acids. The V gene lost 1 base and the J gene lost 10 bases, with 9 bases spanning the gap. CDR1 SGHDN and CDR2 FVKESK come from the germline V gene. CDR3 residues: CASSQVSGAQYF. CDR3 DNA: TGTGCCAGCAGCCAAGTTTCAGGTGCGCAGTATTTT.

This clonotype was counted ten times or more. The V call is TRBV14, the J call TRBJ2-1, with D perhaps matching TRBD1 (6 bases). This CDR3 is built from 15 residues. V lost 3 bases and J lost 10, with 19 bases in between. CDR1 and CDR2 from the germline V gene are SGHDN and FVKESK. The CDR3 here is CASSHMDRLRGEQFF. DNA for the CDR3: TGTGCCAGCAGCCATATGGACAGACTGAGGGGAGAGCAGTTCTTC.

This chain links TRBV20-1 with TRBJ2-5; no firm D call. Trimming removed 3 bases at V and 1 base at J, with 15 bases between. Germline CDR1 DFQATT, CDR2 SNEGSKA (reference sequence). The CDR3 loop spans 15 amino acids. The DNA for the CDR3 is TGCAGTGCTAGCCCCCTGGATTCCCTCCAAGAGACCCAGTACTTC. This sequence encodes CSASPLDSLQETQYF.

This clonotype occurred a few times. This chain connects TRBV18 to TRBJ2-2; possible D gene TRBD1, 5 bases. The CDR3 runs to 14 residues. With 6 bases removed from V and 1 base from J, the gap between germline ends came to 9 bases. Per germline, CDR1 KGHSH and CDR2 LQKENI. CDR3 bases: TGTGCCAGCTCCGGACAACTGAACACCGGGGAGCTGTTTTTT. It codes for CASSGQLNTGELFF.

This clonotype was counted only a few times. The rearrangement joins TRBV12-3 or TRBV12-4 to TRBJ1-6; D not certain. V was shortened by 6 bases and J by 7 bases, with 13 bases between the two germline ends. The CDR3 has 14 amino acids. The CDR3 coding sequence is TGTGCCAGCAGACCAAGCGGGATGAATTCACCCCTCCACTTT. This translates into CASRPSGMNSPLHF.

This clonotype was seen repeatedly, ten times or more. The chain is built from TRBV20-1 and TRBJ1-3, with D perhaps TRBD1 (6 bases). The CDR3 is made up of 16 amino acids. Trimming pared 6 bases from V and 1 base from J, leaving 19 bases between. Germline V CDR1 and CDR2: DFQATT, SNEGSKA (reference sequence). The CDR3 loop reads CSAKRFRGASGNTIYF. DNA of the CDR3: TGCAGTGCAAAGAGATTCAGGGGAGCATCTGGAAACACCATATATTTT.

There are a few counts of this clonotype. This rearrangement joins TRBV9 to TRBJ2-3; 10 bases are shared with TRBD2. CDR3 length: 18 amino acids. J gave up 0 bases and V 0 bases, and 7 bases lay outside the gene matches. The germline CDR1 and CDR2 sequences are SGDLS and YYNGEE. The CDR3 sequence: CASSVGASGSPSTDTQYF. The CDR3 nucleotides read TGTGCCAGCAGCGTAGGAGCTAGCGGGAGCCCGAGCACAGATACGCAGTATTTT.

This chain uses TRBV9 with TRBJ1-1; tentatively, D is TRBD1 (6 bases). The CDR3 contains 16 residues. With 0 bases removed from V and 3 bases from J, the gap between germline ends came to 15 bases. Germline lookup yields CDR1 SGDLS and CDR2 YYNGEE. The CDR3 DNA reads as TGTGCCAGCAGCGTAGTTGGGTCGGGGGGCGACACTGAAGCTTTCTTT. Protein: CASSVVGSGGDTEAFF.

This clonotype was seen a few times. The chain links TRBV2 to TRBJ1-1; 8 bases align to TRBD1. With V trimmed by 5 bases and J by 3 bases, 5 bases remained unmatched. In germline, CDR1 is SNHLY, CDR2 FYNNEI. The CDR3 length is 14 residues. CDR3 sequence (DNA): TGTGCCAGCAGTATCAGGGGGCGCGACACTGAAGCTTTCTTT. This gives the protein CASSIRGRDTEAFF.

This clonotype was detected only a few times. The chain combines TRBV28 with TRBJ2-6, with no clear D. The CDR3 sequence is 14 residues long. Trimming left V 6 bases short and J 14 bases short, with 20 bases between. Germline V gene data show CDR1 as MDHEN and CDR2 as SYDVKM. CDR3 residues: CASSSRLPPLILTF. The CDR3 bases are TGTGCCAGCAGCTCCAGGCTGCCCCCACTGATCCTGACTTTC. The variable domain in full, completed from reference TRBV28 and TRBJ2-6, reads DVKVTQSSRYLVKRTGEKVFLECVQDMDHENMFWYRQDPGLGLRLIYFSYDVKMKEKGDIPEGYSVSREKKERFSLILESASTNQTSMYLCASSSRLPPLILTFGAGSRLTVL.